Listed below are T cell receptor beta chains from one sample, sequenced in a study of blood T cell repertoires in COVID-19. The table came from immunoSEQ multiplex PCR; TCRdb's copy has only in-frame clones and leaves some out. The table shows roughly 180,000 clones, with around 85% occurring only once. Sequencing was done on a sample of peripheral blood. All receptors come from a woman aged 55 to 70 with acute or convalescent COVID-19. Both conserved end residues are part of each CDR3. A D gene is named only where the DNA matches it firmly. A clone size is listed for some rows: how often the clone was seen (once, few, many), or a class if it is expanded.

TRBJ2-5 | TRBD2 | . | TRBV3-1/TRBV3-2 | CASSRHPSGIGETQYF | TGTGCCAGCAGCCGCCACCCAAGCGGGATAGGAGAGACCCAGTACTTC
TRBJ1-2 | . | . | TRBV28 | CASVQAGKDYGYTF | TGTGCCAGCGTCCAGGCGGGGAAAGACTATGGCTACACCTTC
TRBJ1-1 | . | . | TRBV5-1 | CASSLAGPSTEAFF | TGCGCCAGCAGCTTGGCAGGTCCGAGCACTGAAGCTTTCTTT
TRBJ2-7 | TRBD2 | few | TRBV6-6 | CASSRTSDYEQYF | TGTGCCAGCAGCAGGACTAGCGACTACGAGCAGTACTTC
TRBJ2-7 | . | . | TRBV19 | CASSWTGDEQYF | TGTGCCAGTAGTTGGACTGGGGACGAGCAGTACTTC
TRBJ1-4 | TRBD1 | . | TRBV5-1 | CASSSTGTAYEKLFF | TGCGCCAGCAGCTCAACCGGGACAGCCTATGAAAAACTGTTTTTT
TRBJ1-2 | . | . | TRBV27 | CASRGGGRDYGYTF | TGTGCCAGCAGAGGCGGGGGAAGAGACTATGGCTACACCTTC
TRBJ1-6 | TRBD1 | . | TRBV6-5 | CASSRGQDNSPLHF | TGTGCCAGCAGTCGGGGACAGGATAATTCACCCCTCCACTTT
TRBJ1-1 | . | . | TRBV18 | CASSPSEEGTEAFF | TGTGCCAGCTCACCCTCGGAGGAAGGCACTGAAGCTTTCTTT
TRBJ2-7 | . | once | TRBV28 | CASSPGGGTGKSEQYF | TGTGCCAGCTCCCCCGGGGGGGGGACAGGGAAGAGCGAGCAGTACTTC
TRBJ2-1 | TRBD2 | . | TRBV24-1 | CATSASAGVPYNEQFF | TGTGCCACCAGTGCCTCAGCGGGAGTCCCTTACAATGAGCAGTTCTTC
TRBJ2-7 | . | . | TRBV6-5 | CASSPGLGGYEQYF | TGTGCCAGCAGCCCCGGACTAGGGGGCTACGAGCAGTACTTC
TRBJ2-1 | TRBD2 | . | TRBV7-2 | CASSPPSGAVAYNEQFF | TGTGCCAGCAGCCCCCCAAGCGGGGCCGTAGCCTACAATGAGCAGTTCTTC